Listed below are T cell receptor beta chains from one sample, sequenced in a study of blood T cell repertoires in COVID-19. Assay: immunoSEQ multiplex PCR; the TCRdb copy retains only in-frame clones and omits some. The sample has 180,000 or so clones; approximately 81% are singletons. Sequenced sample: peripheral blood. The receptors were sampled from an older woman with COVID-19, enrolled during active disease. Both conserved end residues are part of each CDR3. The D gene is left open where the match is weak. Rows may omit the clone size; those that give it use once, few, many or a size class.

>.|.|TRBV5-1|TRBJ1-1
CASSYSQNLNTEAFF
TGCGCCAGCAGTTACTCACAGAACCTGAACACTGAAGCTTTCTTT
>TRBD2|.|TRBV19|TRBJ2-1
CASSYRRGGFYNEQFF
TGTGCCAGCAGTTATCGGCGGGGGGGCTTCTACAATGAGCAGTTCTTC
>TRBD2|.|TRBV5-1|TRBJ2-1
CASSRQASGGYNEQFF
TGCGCCAGCAGCCGGCAGGCTAGCGGGGGGTACAATGAGCAGTTCTTC
>.|.|TRBV5-1|TRBJ2-4
CASSLEVSLAKNIQYF
TGCGCCAGCAGCTTGGAAGTCAGTCTAGCCAAAAACATTCAGTACTTC
>.|.|TRBV7-2|TRBJ2-7
CASSFSSPPYEQYF
TGTGCCAGCAGCTTCTCTAGCCCTCCCTACGAGCAGTACTTC
>TRBD2|.|TRBV6-6|TRBJ2-6
CASSHWTSGRAGSSGANVLTF
TGTGCCAGCAGCCATTGGACTAGCGGGAGGGCTGGGTCCTCTGGGGCCAACGTCCTGACTTTC
>.|.|TRBV7-2|TRBJ1-1
CASSLGTRNTEAFF
TGTGCCAGCAGCTTAGGGACACGAAACACTGAAGCTTTCTTT
>.|.|TRBV3-1/TRBV3-2|TRBJ2-7
CASSQRGSSYEQYF
TGTGCCAGCAGCCAACGAGGGAGCTCCTACGAGCAGTACTTC
>.|.|TRBV28|TRBJ2-1
CASSFSGAHNEQFF
TGTGCCAGCAGCTTTAGCGGAGCCCACAATGAGCAGTTCTTC
>.|.|TRBV14|TRBJ1-3
CASSQGLERSRLGNTIYF
TGTGCCAGCAGCCAAGGTTTGGAGCGGAGTCGGCTTGGAAACACCATATATTTT
>TRBD1|.|TRBV30|TRBJ2-5
CAWSLWTGNQETQYF
TGTGCCTGGAGTCTCTGGACAGGGAACCAAGAGACCCAGTACTTC
>.|.|TRBV30|TRBJ1-6
CAWSPTRGNSPLHF
TGTGCCTGGAGTCCAACCAGGGGAAATTCACCCCTCCACTTT
>.|once|TRBV4-1|TRBJ1-5
CASSQRRDQPQHF
TGCGCCAGCAGCCAAAGGAGGGACCAGCCCCAGCATTTT
>TRBD2|.|TRBV2|TRBJ2-1
CASRTSGAYNEQFF
TGTGCCAGCAGGACTAGCGGGGCCTACAATGAGCAGTTCTTC
>.|.|TRBV5-6|TRBJ1-2
CASSLLGENYGYTF
TGTGCCAGCAGCCTGTTAGGGGAAAACTATGGCTACACCTTC
>.|.|TRBV21-1|TRBJ2-1
CASSTAGNNEQFF
TGTGCCAGCAGCACGGCGGGTAACAATGAGCAGTTCTTC
>.|.|TRBV9|TRBJ2-7
CASSVEGYPYEQYF
TGTGCCAGCAGCGTAGAGGGGTATCCCTACGAGCAGTACTTC
>.|.|TRBV28|TRBJ2-3
CASSFGPGGRDTQYF
TGTGCCAGCAGTTTTGGGCCAGGAGGGAGAGATACGCAGTATTTT
>TRBD1|.|TRBV2|TRBJ1-1
CASSTTGAGTEAFF
TGTGCCAGCAGTACCACAGGGGCAGGGACTGAAGCTTTCTTT
>TRBD2|.|TRBV13|TRBJ2-1
CASSLGGRSYNEQFF
TGTGCCAGCAGCTTGGGCGGGAGGTCCTACAATGAGCAGTTCTTC
>.|.|TRBV21-1|TRBJ1-2
CASSKERAGGYTF
TGTGCCAGCAGCAAAGAAAGGGCGGGGGGCTACACCTTC
>.|once|TRBV14|TRBJ1-1
CASSRGGMNTEAFF
TGTGCCAGCAGCCGGGGGGGTATGAACACTGAAGCTTTCTTT
>.|once|TRBV6-2/TRBV6-3|TRBJ2-1
CASSYGWLAGSYNEQFF
TGTGCCAGCAGTTACGGATGGTTGGCGGGCTCCTACAATGAGCAGTTCTTC
>TRBD1|.|TRBV5-5|TRBJ1-2
CASSWDRRYGYTF
TGTGCCAGCAGCTGGGACAGGCGCTATGGCTACACCTTC
>.|.|TRBV28|TRBJ1-1
CASSLLPEMNTEAFF
TGTGCCAGCAGTTTATTACCGGAGATGAACACTGAAGCTTTCTTT
>TRBD1|.|TRBV3-1/TRBV3-2|TRBJ2-5
CASNDRVQETQYF
TGTGCCAGCAACGACAGGGTACAAGAGACCCAGTACTTC
>.|.|TRBV5-8|TRBJ2-1
CASSWGTGVYNEQFF
TGTGCCAGCAGCTGGGGGACGGGGGTTTACAATGAGCAGTTCTTC
>.|.|TRBV7-2|TRBJ1-4
CASSLDIGKLFF
TGTGCCAGCAGCTTAGACATTGGAAAACTGTTTTTT
>.|.|TRBV29-1|TRBJ2-1
CSVAQWEQFF
TGCAGCGTGGCTCAGTGGGAGCAGTTCTTC
>.|.|TRBV6-1|TRBJ1-2
CASSELLGGYGYTF
TGTGCCAGCAGTGAACTGTTGGGGGGCTATGGCTACACCTTC
>.|.|TRBV6-1|TRBJ1-2
CASSEGGTNYGYTF
TGTGCCAGCAGTGAAGGGGGCACGAACTATGGCTACACCTTC
>.|.|TRBV12-5|TRBJ1-2
CASGPSGSGRGYTF
TGTGCTAGTGGTCCGTCGGGGTCCGGGAGAGGCTACACCTTC
>TRBD2|.|TRBV5-1|TRBJ2-3
CASSLAGGREDTQYF
TGCGCCAGCAGCTTGGCCGGGGGGAGGGAAGATACGCAGTATTTT
>TRBD1|.|TRBV12-3/TRBV12-4|TRBJ1-1
CASSFDRVTEAFF
TGTGCCAGCAGTTTCGACAGGGTCACTGAAGCTTTCTTT
>TRBD1|.|TRBV5-6|TRBJ1-1
CASSRDRGQMNTEAFF
TGTGCCAGCAGCCGTGATAGGGGACAGATGAACACTGAAGCTTTCTTT
>.|.|TRBV7-9|TRBJ2-7
CASSLGSVVTPYEQYF
TGTGCCAGCAGCTTAGGATCGGTAGTCACTCCCTACGAGCAGTACTTC
>.|.|TRBV18|TRBJ1-1
CASSPFVLNTEAFF
TGTGCCAGCTCACCATTCGTCCTTAACACTGAAGCTTTCTTT
>TRBD2|.|TRBV6-5|TRBJ2-1
CASTTGTSGSNEQFF
TGTGCCAGCACCACCGGGACTAGCGGGAGTAATGAGCAGTTCTTC
>.|.|TRBV28|TRBJ1-1
CASSDSLNTEAFF
TGTGCCAGCAGCGACAGCTTGAACACTGAAGCTTTCTTT
>.|.|TRBV28|TRBJ1-6
CASRGRENSPLHF
TGTGCCAGCAGGGGCCGTGAGAATTCACCCCTCCACTTT
>TRBD1|.|TRBV27|TRBJ1-2
CASRPGGGHGYTF
TGTGCCAGCCGACCAGGGGGAGGACATGGCTACACCTTC
>TRBD1|.|TRBV4-1|TRBJ2-2
CASSYRQGLDTGELFF
TGCGCCAGCAGCTACAGACAGGGGCTTGACACCGGGGAGCTGTTTTTT